This T cell receptor (beta chain) is from a study of memory CD8 T cells in hepatitis C reinfection. Study summary: HCV reinfection meant a positive HCV RNA test after two negative tests at least 60 days apart. Samples at peak reinfection came 3 to 8 weeks post-detection.

The CDR3 runs to 17 residues. Germline V gives CDR1 MDHEN, CDR2 SYDVKM. Trimming removed 7 bases at V and 0 bases at J, with 22 bases between. The method was immunoSEQ multiplex PCR; TCRdb's version includes in-frame clones alone and lacks a portion of them. The sample shows about 45,000 clones, approximately 88% of them seen only once. Regarding time point: peak reinfection, 3 to 8 weeks after reinfection detection. Sorted cells were sequenced directly ex vivo without any in vitro expansion. The Montreal HEPCO cohort supplied donors who inject drugs. Total naive CD8 T cells were sorted as viable CD3+ CD8+ CD45RO- cells from two donors.

Material: naive CD8+ T cells sorted from blood. V gene TRBV28 combines with J gene TRBJ2-7; tentative D call: TRBD2 (6 bases). This TCR derives from a man between 18 and 29 years old with hepatitis C virus infection. The chain's CDR3 is CASTSIVSSVPSYEQYF. Here the CDR3 DNA reads TGTGCCAGCACCTCTATAGTCTCTAGCGTCCCCTCCTACGAGCAGTACTTC. Full variable domain (remainder filled in from reference TRBV28 and TRBJ2-7): DVKVTQSSRYLVKRTGEKVFLECVQDMDHENMFWYRQDPGLGLRLIYFSYDVKMKEKGDIPEGYSVSREKKERFSLILESASTNQTSMYLCASTSIVSSVPSYEQYFGPGTRLTVT.